The 25 T cell receptor beta chains presented below share a single source sample, sequenced in a study of cytomegalovirus exposure and HLA in healthy donors. The primer mix had 60 Vbeta and 13 Jbeta primers. Using immunoSEQ multiplex PCR, the repertoire was profiled, and TCRdb retains in-frame clones only, with some absent. Here the sample spans some 200,000 clones, approximately 80% being singletons. The specimen sequenced was PBMCs. These TCRs come from a girl under 18 in good health and CMV-seronegative.

The rearrangement links TRBV27 to TRBJ1-1; no definite D call. The CDR3 spans 14 residues. V lost 2 bases to trimming and J lost 0 bases, with 7 bases between them. Per the germline V gene, CDR1 is MNHEY and CDR2 is SMNVEV (reference sequence). Written as DNA, the CDR3 is TGTGCCAGCAGTTTAACACCAATGAACACTGAAGCTTTCTTT. This gives the protein CASSLTPMNTEAFF.

The CDR3 region is CASSLDRDRGGYEQFF. The CDR3 nucleotides are TGTGCCAGCAGCTTAGACCGGGACAGGGGTGGGTATGAGCAGTTCTTC. The V and J genes are TRBV7-9 and TRBJ2-1, with TRBD1 matching over 10 bases. This CDR3 spans 16 amino acids. Trimming removed 1 base from V and 8 bases from J; junction bases left unmatched: 8. The germline gives CDR1 SEHNR, CDR2 FQNEAQ (reference sequence).

This clone was observed a handful of times. V is TRBV4-1 and J is TRBJ1-4, with D maybe TRBD1 (5 bases). The CDR3 extends over 16 amino acids. The germline gives CDR1 MGHRA, CDR2 YSYEKL. Trimming took off 1 base at V and 0 bases at J, with 9 bases between the two ends. The CDR3 here is CASSQGGGTTNEKLFF. CDR3 in DNA: TGCGCCAGCAGCCAAGGGGGGGGGACAACTAATGAAAAACTGTTTTTT.

CDR3 protein: CASSQDRGFTEAFF. CDR3 DNA: TGTGCCAGCAGCCAAGACCGGGGTTTCACTGAAGCTTTCTTT. The chain carries TRBV4-2 and TRBJ1-1; D call uncertain. The CDR3 contains 14 residues. Trimming shortened V by 0 bases and J by 4 bases, and 9 bases separated the two germline ends. Germline loops: CDR1 LGHNA, CDR2 YNFKEQ.

V and J are TRBV7-9 and TRBJ2-4, with D perhaps matching TRBD2 (5 bases). Between the trimmed V and J ends, which lost 8 bases and 5 bases, there was a span of 19 bases. The CDR3 loop spans 15 amino acids. Germline V gene data show CDR1 as SEHNR and CDR2 as FQNEAQ (reference sequence). CDR3 loop: CASGPPGWNQNIQYF. The CDR3 DNA is TGTGCCAGCGGGCCCCCGGGATGGAATCAAAACATTCAGTACTTC.

The V and J genes are TRBV6-1 and TRBJ2-7, with 7 bases that match TRBD2. The CDR3 sequence is 15 residues long. V lost 7 bases, J lost 4 bases, and 13 bases stayed unmatched. Per germline, CDR1 MNHNS and CDR2 SASEGT. The CDR3 nucleotides read TGTGCCAGCAACCGAGAGAGTCTAGCGGTATACGAGCAGTACTTC. This encodes CASNRESLAVYEQYF.

Concerning this clone itself: A junction end diverges from the germline sequence, so it may reflect a read error. This sequence joins TRBV25-1 and TRBJ1-2; D remains unclear. The CDR3 has 15 residues. Germline V gene sequence: CDR1 MGHDK, CDR2 SYGVNS. CDR3 DNA sequence: TGTGCCAGCGGTGAGCGCCTTTCGGAGGACTATGGCTACACCTTC. It encodes CASGERLSEDYGYTF.

V usage is TRBV4-2 and J usage is TRBJ1-2; 7 bases are a match to TRBD1. V gave up 2 bases and J gave up 4 bases; unmatched junction bases: 4. This CDR3 contains 14 residues. Per germline, CDR1 LGHNA and CDR2 YNFKEQ. In nucleotides, the CDR3 is TGTGCCAGCAGCCAAAGGACAGGCTCCTATGGCTACACCTTC. Amino acid sequence: CASSQRTGSYGYTF.

This chain joins TRBV18 and TRBJ2-3; D might be TRBD2 (7 bases). Germline V CDR1 and CDR2: KGHSH, LQKENI. Trimming took 3 bases from V and 6 from J, leaving 16 bases between them. The CDR3 runs to 15 residues. CDR3 sequence: CASSPPSGGGDTQYF. Here the CDR3 DNA reads TGTGCCAGCTCACCTCCTAGCGGAGGGGGGGATACGCAGTATTTT.

The J gene is TRBJ2-7, the V gene TRBV28; tentative D call: TRBD1 (5 bases). V dropped 10 bases and J dropped 8 bases, with 18 bases sitting between them. This CDR3 region has 12 residues. CDR1 and CDR2 from the germline V gene are MDHEN and SYDVKM. As DNA, the CDR3 is TGTGCCACCTCGGACACATCGGTCCAGCAGTACTTC. Translating it yields CATSDTSVQQYF.

V is TRBV27 and J is TRBJ1-5; 9 bases align to TRBD1. The CDR3 contains 14 residues. V shed 3 bases, J shed 6 bases, and the junction held 3 bases outside the gene matches. CDR1 and CDR2 (germline): MNHEY, SMNVEV (reference sequence). The CDR3 coding sequence is TGTGCCAGCAGTTTTCTACAGGGGGCTCAGCCCCAGCATTTT. This gives the protein CASSFLQGAQPQHF.

The chain employs TRBV7-2 and TRBJ2-1; a possible D gene is TRBD1 (5 bases). V lost 3 bases and J 0 bases, leaving 6 bases between the germline ends. This CDR3 is 14 amino acids long. Germline V gives CDR1 SGHTA, CDR2 FQGNSA. DNA for the CDR3: TGTGCCAGCAGCTTCACAGGCTCCTACAATGAGCAGTTCTTC. It is translated as CASSFTGSYNEQFF.

The gene calls are TRBV5-8 and TRBJ2-3, with TRBD2 matching 9 bases. Trimming cost V 6 bases and J 2 bases; bases outside gene matches: 7. The CDR3 covers 15 residues. Germline V gene lookup returns CDR1 SGHTS and CDR2 YDEGEE. The CDR3 DNA follows: TGTGCCAGCACCCTCAGCGGGAGGTTCACAGATACGCAGTATTTT. Amino acid sequence: CASTLSGRFTDTQYF.

The V call is TRBV7-9, the J call TRBJ2-5; D possibly corresponds to TRBD2 (6 bases). Germline V gene lookup returns CDR1 SEHNR and CDR2 FQNEAQ (reference sequence). V was cut by 4 bases and J by 1 base, with 13 bases left in between. CDR3 size: 15 residues. In DNA form, the CDR3 reads TGTGCCAGCAGCTCGGGGGTAGGCCTCCAAGAGACCCAGTACTTC. Translation gives CASSSGVGLQETQYF.

The V and J genes are TRBV11-2 and TRBJ1-1, with D tentatively TRBD1 (5 bases). This CDR3 comprises 13 residues. Trimming removed 0 bases at V and 7 bases at J, with 9 bases between. Germline CDR1 is SGHAT and CDR2 is FQNNGV. In DNA, the CDR3 is TGTGCCAGCAGCTTAGATCGGGGGGGTGAAGCTTTCTTT. The encoded protein is CASSLDRGGEAFF. The whole variable domain, remainder taken from reference TRBV11-2 and TRBJ1-1, is EAGVAQSPRYKIIEKRQSVAFWCNPISGHATLYWYQQILGQGPKLLIQFQNNGVVDDSQLPKDRFSAERLKGVDSTLKIQPAKLEDSAVYLCASSLDRGGEAFFGQGTRLTVV.

The chain combines TRBV19 with TRBJ2-7; 9 nucleotides align to TRBD1. Trimming took 5 bases from V and 1 from J; bases not matched to a gene: 3. This CDR3 has 14 residues. CDR1 and CDR2 from the germline V gene are LNHDA and SQIVND (reference sequence). Here the CDR3 reads CASSRGTGSYEQYF. The CDR3 region has the DNA TGTGCCAGTAGTCGAGGGACAGGGTCCTACGAGCAGTACTTC.

The gene calls are TRBV4-2 and TRBJ2-7; tentative D call: TRBD1 (6 bases). V dropped 0 bases and J dropped 1 base, with 10 bases sitting between them. The CDR3 is 15 residues long. Germline loops: CDR1 LGHNA, CDR2 YNFKEQ. CDR3 nucleotide sequence: TGTGCCAGCAGCCAAGACCTGAGGGGGTCCTACGAGCAGTACTTC. Its translation is CASSQDLRGSYEQYF.

The chain combines TRBV29-1 with TRBJ2-5; TRBD1 matches at 10 bases. Germline CDR1 and CDR2: SQVTM and ANQGSEA. The CDR3 sequence is 13 residues long. Unmatched junction bases numbered 14, after V lost 8 bases and J lost 11 bases. CDR3 protein: CSFVRDRGREQYF. In DNA, the CDR3 is TGCAGCTTCGTCCGGGACAGGGGACGAGAGCAGTACTTC.

The J gene is TRBJ2-6, the V gene TRBV28; D might be TRBD2 (6 bases). The CDR3 has 15 residues. The germline V and J ends were trimmed by 7 bases and 1 base, with 11 bases remaining between them. Germline V lookup: CDR1 MDHEN, CDR2 SYDVKM. CDR3 coding DNA: TGTGCCAGCATCCCAGGGAGGTCTGGGGCCAACGTCCTGACTTTC. Residues: CASIPGRSGANVLTF. Using reference TRBV28 and TRBJ2-6 for the parts outside the CDR3, the full variable domain is DVKVTQSSRYLVKRTGEKVFLECVQDMDHENMFWYRQDPGLGLRLIYFSYDVKMKEKGDIPEGYSVSREKKERFSLILESASTNQTSMYLCASIPGRSGANVLTFGAGSRLTVL.

The chain has TRBV28 and TRBJ2-3; D possibly corresponds to TRBD2 (6 bases). This CDR3 has 18 residues. The V gene's germline CDR1 is MDHEN and CDR2 SYDVKM. V was trimmed by 6 bases and J by 4 bases, leaving 26 bases between them. The CDR3 sequence is CASSNLKGRRNFADTQYF. CDR3 in DNA: TGTGCCAGCAGCAACCTTAAGGGGAGGCGGAACTTCGCAGATACGCAGTATTTT. Full variable domain (remainder filled in from reference TRBV28 and TRBJ2-3): DVKVTQSSRYLVKRTGEKVFLECVQDMDHENMFWYRQDPGLGLRLIYFSYDVKMKEKGDIPEGYSVSREKKERFSLILESASTNQTSMYLCASSNLKGRRNFADTQYFGPGTRLTVL.

The V call is TRBV20-1, the J call TRBJ2-5; D is perhaps TRBD2 (6 bases). Germline values: CDR1 DFQATT, CDR2 SNEGSKA (reference sequence). The CDR3 consists of 11 residues. V was cut by 7 bases and J by 6 bases, with 12 bases left in between. CDR3 DNA sequence: TGCAGTGGGGACGGAGGGAAGACCCAGTACTTC. Translated: CSGDGGKTQYF.

The gene calls are TRBV28 and TRBJ2-2; 10 bases agree with TRBD1. V gave up 4 bases and J gave up 7 bases; unmatched junction bases: 6. This CDR3 has 15 amino acids. Germline lookup yields CDR1 MDHEN and CDR2 SYDVKM. The CDR3 is CASSSPGQGIGELFF. DNA for the CDR3: TGTGCCAGCAGTTCCCCGGGACAGGGGATCGGGGAGCTGTTTTTT.

The chain combines TRBV7-2 with TRBJ1-2, with 7 nucleotides matching TRBD1. The CDR3 covers 15 residues. Germline CDR1 and CDR2: SGHTA and FQGNSA. Germline trimming cut 5 bases from V and 0 bases from J; bases unmatched to any gene: 6. The CDR3 nucleotides are TGTGCCAGCAGCCCCCACAGGGGTCCTAACTATGGCTACACCTTC. Translating it yields CASSPHRGPNYGYTF. Full variable domain (remainder filled in from reference TRBV7-2 and TRBJ1-2): GAGVSQSPSNKVTEKGKDVELRCDPISGHTALYWYRQSLGQGLEFLIYFQGNSAPDKSGLPSDRFSAERTGGSVSTLTIQRTQQEDSAVYLCASSPHRGPNYGYTFGSGTRLTVV.

This clone came up once. The identical CDR3 is also encoded by other nucleotide sequences in the sample. This chain uses TRBV5-1 with TRBJ1-2, with 8 bases that match TRBD1. Germline V CDR1 and CDR2: SGHRS, YFSETQ. V lost 4 bases to trimming and J lost 4 bases; unmatched junction nucleotides: 6. This CDR3 comprises 14 residues. The CDR3 sequence is CASSPGTGGYGYTF. Written as DNA, the CDR3 is TGCGCCAGCAGCCCGGGGACAGGCGGCTATGGCTACACCTTC.

The CDR3 region has the DNA TGTGCCAGCAGCCACCTGACAGGGGGCATGTACGAGCAGTACTTC. It translates to CASSHLTGGMYEQYF. V gene TRBV14 combines with J gene TRBJ2-7; 10 bases fit TRBD1. The CDR3 consists of 15 residues. Losses at the gene ends were 3 bases for V and 4 bases for J; bases not matched to a gene: 6. The germline V gene encodes CDR1 SGHDN and CDR2 FVKESK. Variable domain in full (rest from reference TRBV14 and TRBJ2-7): EAGVTQFPSHSVIEKGQTVTLRCDPISGHDNLYWYRRVMGKEIKFLLHFVKESKQDESGMPNNRFLAERTGGTYSTLKVQPAELEDSGVYFCASSHLTGGMYEQYFGPGTRLTVT.